This passage covers 26 T cell receptor beta chains from one sample sequenced in a study of T cell repertoires in cytomegalovirus infection. TCRdb reprocessed the reads via MiXCR and lists one record per CDR3 protein. The sample gives approximately 500,000 distinct CDR3 sequences, 10% to 12% of which show up once; roughly 10% is in the top ten. Source material: PBMCs. These receptors all come from a human donor in good health (CMV status not recorded). Some clones in this sample may be carry-over from other donors' samples.

On this clonotype: A much larger clone lies one base from this, so it may be a read error. CDR3: CASSYRPSGRVVDTQYF. CDR3 sequence (DNA): TGTGCCAGCAGTTATCGTCCTAGCGGGAGAGTTGTAGATACGCAGTATTTT. The chain has TRBV6-1 and TRBJ2-3, with 10 nucleotides matching TRBD2. J lost 5 bases, V lost 5 bases, and 13 bases had no gene match. Germline V gene lookup returns CDR1 MNHNS and CDR2 SASEGT. This CDR3 is 17 amino acids long.

The table lists this clonotype with many counts. The chain links TRBV6-1 to TRBJ2-5; TRBD1 agrees at 11 bases. V shed 4 bases and J 5 bases; nucleotides not matched to a gene: 6. Germline CDR1 reads MNHNS; CDR2 reads SASEGT. CDR3 size: 15 residues. CDR3 nucleotides: TGTGCCAGCAGTGTTGGACAGGGGGCAAGGGAGACCCAGTACTTC. Translated: CASSVGQGARETQYF.

In its sample, this clonotype was seen many times. The J gene is TRBJ2-7, the V gene TRBV7-9, with D unclear. The V and J ends lost 5 bases and 2 bases respectively, with 22 bases between them. The CDR3 is 17 amino acids. Germline CDR1 is SEHNR and CDR2 is FQNEAQ (reference sequence). CDR3 DNA sequence: TGTGCCAGCAGCCTACTTCCAGGCAGACAATCAGCCTACGAGCAGTACTTC. It encodes CASSLLPGRQSAYEQYF.

This clonotype was recorded many times. CDR3 in amino acids: CASTVIGMNQPQHF. CDR3 DNA sequence: TGTGCCAGTACCGTTATAGGGATGAACCAGCCCCAGCATTTT. The chain links TRBV19 to TRBJ1-5, with no clear D. The V and J ends lost 7 bases and 7 bases respectively, with 17 bases between them. CDR1 LNHDA and CDR2 SQIVND come from the germline V gene (reference sequence). The CDR3 runs 14 residues.

This clonotype was counted many times. The V call is TRBV7-8, the J call TRBJ1-6; TRBD1 matches at 7 bases. In germline, CDR1 is SGHVS, CDR2 FQNEAQ. CDR3 length: 15 residues. The trim removed 3 bases at V and 4 bases at J, leaving 3 bases unmatched. The CDR3 nucleotides are TGTGCCAGCAGCTTTGGACAGGCGTATAATTCACCCCTCCACTTT. It is translated as CASSFGQAYNSPLHF.

The sample holds many counts of this clonotype. The chain carries TRBV12-3 or TRBV12-4 and TRBJ2-5; 12 bases fit TRBD2. With V trimmed by 6 bases and J by 7 bases, 9 bases remained unmatched. The CDR3 consists of 15 residues. CDR3 in amino acids: CASSPGLAGWGTQYF. The CDR3 bases are TGTGCCAGCAGCCCTGGACTAGCGGGGTGGGGGACCCAGTACTTC.

The chain uses TRBV7-6 and TRBJ1-1, with a weak D call TRBD1 (6 bases). The CDR3 contains 12 residues. Trimming shortened V by 6 bases and J by 11 bases, and 16 bases separated the two germline ends. CDR1 is SGHVS and CDR2 is FNYEAQ in the germline V gene. The DNA for the CDR3 is TGTGCCAGCAGTTATCAACAGGGTCTGGCTTTCTTT. This sequence encodes CASSYQQGLAFF.

This clonotype was counted at least ten times. J is TRBJ1-1 and V is TRBV3-1; D not resolved. Trimming took off 0 bases at V and 5 bases at J, with 10 bases between the two ends. Germline V lookup: CDR1 LGHDT, CDR2 YNNKEL (reference sequence). This CDR3 contains 14 residues. CDR3 protein: CASSQEGRKTEAFF. CDR3 nucleotide sequence: TGTGCCAGCAGCCAAGAAGGCCGAAAAACTGAAGCTTTCTTT.

V is TRBV29-1 and J is TRBJ1-5; tentative D call: TRBD1 (5 bases). V lost 3 bases and J lost 6, with 12 bases in between. Looked up from germline, CDR1 is SQVTM and CDR2 is ANQGSEA. This CDR3 spans 13 amino acids. The DNA of the CDR3 is TGCAGCGTTGAGATCCAGGGTTCTCAGCCCCAGCATTTT. It translates to CSVEIQGSQPQHF. Full variable domain (outside the CDR3, taken from reference TRBV29-1 and TRBJ1-5): SAVISQKPSRDICQRGTSLTIQCQVDSQVTMMFWYRQQPGQSLTLIATANQGSEATYESGFVIDKFPISRPNLTFSTLTVSNMSPEDSSIYLCSVEIQGSQPQHFGDGTRLSIL.

This clonotype has at least ten counts. The J gene is TRBJ2-7, the V gene TRBV10-3, with 9 nucleotides matching TRBD1. The V gene end was trimmed by 6 bases and the J gene end by 5 bases; junction bases not matched to a gene: 2. CDR3 length: 12 residues. CDR1 is ENHRY and CDR2 is SYGVKD in the germline V gene. The CDR3 DNA follows: TGTGCCATCAGCTGGACAGGGGACGAGCAGTACTTC. It translates to CAISWTGDEQYF.

Many counts were recorded for this clonotype. V usage is TRBV7-8 and J usage is TRBJ1-4; maybe TRBD1 (6 bases). V was trimmed by 1 base and J by 5 bases, leaving 11 bases between them. The CDR3 runs 15 residues. Germline V gives CDR1 SGHVS, CDR2 FQNEAQ. The CDR3 bases are TGTGCCAGCAGCTTAGACGGCAGGGGAAATGAAAAACTGTTTTTT. It specifies CASSLDGRGNEKLFF.

This clonotype was observed many times. This CDR3 is CASSWDRLSINYGYTF. For the CDR3, the DNA is TGTGCCAGCAGCTGGGACAGACTAAGTATTAACTATGGCTACACCTTC. The chain joins TRBV6-5 to TRBJ1-2; 7 bases agree with TRBD1. V gave up 6 bases and J gave up 1 base; unmatched junction bases: 11. The CDR3 extends over 16 amino acids. The germline gives CDR1 MNHEY, CDR2 SVGAGI.

The chain links TRBV20-1 to TRBJ2-3; 14 nucleotides agree with TRBD2. The V gene's germline CDR1 is DFQATT and CDR2 SNEGSKA (reference sequence). V lost 1 base, J lost 3 bases, and 3 bases stayed unmatched. CDR3 size: 16 residues. CDR3 sequence (DNA): TGCAGTGCTAGAGCCTGGACTAGCGGGAGGACAGATACGCAGTATTTT. Translated, it gives CSARAWTSGRTDTQYF.

This chain connects TRBV5-1 to TRBJ2-3; D perhaps matches TRBD1 (6 bases). Deletions cut 3 bases from V and 0 bases from J, with 14 bases between. In germline, CDR1 is SGHRS, CDR2 YFSETQ. The CDR3 has 16 residues. The CDR3 bases are TGCGCCAGCAGCTCCACTCCGGGACATAGCACAGATACGCAGTATTTT. It translates to CASSSTPGHSTDTQYF. The whole variable domain, remainder taken from reference TRBV5-1 and TRBJ2-3, is KAGVTQTPRYLIKTRGQQVTLSCSPISGHRSVSWYQQTPGQGLQFLFEYFSETQRNKGNFPGRFSGRQFSNSRSEMNVSTLELGDSALYLCASSSTPGHSTDTQYFGPGTRLTVL.

The chain carries TRBV20-1 and TRBJ2-1, with 8 bases fitting TRBD2. The CDR3 length is 16 residues. The germline V gene encodes CDR1 DFQATT and CDR2 SNEGSKA (reference sequence). J was trimmed by 0 bases and V by 0 bases; bases with no gene match: 4. In DNA form, the CDR3 reads TGCAGTGCTAGAGACCTAGCGGGTCCCTCCTACAATGAGCAGTTCTTC. This codes for CSARDLAGPSYNEQFF.

The chain recombines TRBV5-6 with TRBJ2-2, with 10 bases aligning to TRBD1. The CDR3 runs to 14 residues. Germline values: CDR1 SGHDT, CDR2 YYEEEE. V gave up 5 bases and J gave up 6 bases; unmatched junction bases: 4. Here the CDR3 DNA reads TGTGCCAGCAGGGACGGACAGGGGGCCGGGGAGCTGTTTTTT. Its protein product is CASRDGQGAGELFF. Filled out from reference TRBV5-6 and TRBJ2-2, the complete variable domain reads DAGVTQSPTHLIKTRGQQVTLRCSPKSGHDTVSWYQQALGQGPQFIFQYYEEEERQRGNFPDRFSGHQFPNYSSELNVNALLLGDSALYLCASRDGQGAGELFFGEGSRLTVL.

At least ten counts were recorded for this clonotype. This chain connects TRBV12-3 or TRBV12-4 to TRBJ1-6, with a possible D match to TRBD1 (5 bases). V lost 9 bases and J lost 9, with 18 bases in between. CDR3 size: 14 residues. The CDR3 nucleotides are TGTGCCAGAGGTCAACGGGGCTCTGGTTCACCCCTCCACTTT. Translated: CARGQRGSGSPLHF.

CDR3 residues: CASSTPLRGSNQPQHF. In nucleotides, the CDR3 is TGTGCCAGTAGTACCCCTTTAAGGGGTAGCAATCAGCCCCAGCATTTT. The V and J genes are TRBV19 and TRBJ1-5, with D maybe TRBD1 (5 bases). The CDR3 runs to 16 residues. V was trimmed by 4 bases and J by 0 bases, leaving 13 bases between them. The germline gives CDR1 LNHDA, CDR2 SQIVND (reference sequence). Looking up the rest from reference TRBV19 and TRBJ1-5 gives the full variable domain: DGGITQSPKYLFRKEGQNVTLSCEQNLNHDAMYWYRQDPGQGLRLIYYSQIVNDFQKGDIAEGYSVSREKKESFPLTVTSAQKNPTAFYLCASSTPLRGSNQPQHFGDGTRLSIL.

A few counts support this clonotype. The chain is built from TRBV11-2 and TRBJ1-2, with 9 bases aligning to TRBD1. The V gene end was trimmed by 4 bases and the J gene end by 8 bases; junction bases not matched to a gene: 17. Germline V gene data show CDR1 as SGHAT and CDR2 as FQNNGV. The CDR3 totals 17 residues. DNA of the CDR3: TGTGCCAGCAGCTATATCACTATTACAGGGGGCGCCAAGGGCTACACCTTC. Translated, it gives CASSYITITGGAKGYTF.

This clonotype was observed at least ten times. The chain has TRBV28 and TRBJ2-3; 9 positions agree with TRBD2. V lost 6 bases and J lost 1; bases outside the gene matches: 8. Germline CDR1 MDHEN, CDR2 SYDVKM. The CDR3 totals 16 residues. CDR3 residues: CASRPFSGSGTDTQYF. The CDR3 DNA is TGTGCCAGCAGGCCCTTTAGCGGGAGTGGCACAGATACGCAGTATTTT. Filled out from reference TRBV28 and TRBJ2-3, the complete variable domain reads DVKVTQSSRYLVKRTGEKVFLECVQDMDHENMFWYRQDPGLGLRLIYFSYDVKMKEKGDIPEGYSVSREKKERFSLILESASTNQTSMYLCASRPFSGSGTDTQYFGPGTRLTVL.

This clonotype was seen repeatedly, ten times or more. This CDR3 is CASSVVGVPNEQFF. CDR3 DNA: TGTGCCAGCAGCGTAGTGGGGGTGCCCAATGAGCAGTTCTTC. V and J are TRBV9 and TRBJ2-1; D might be TRBD1 or TRBD2, each matching 5 bases. V was cut by 0 bases and J by 6 bases, with 10 bases left in between. There are 14 residues in the CDR3. Germline CDR1 SGDLS, CDR2 YYNGEE. The whole variable domain, filled in from reference TRBV9 and TRBJ2-1, reads DSGVTQTPKHLITATGQRVTLRCSPRSGDLSVYWYQQSLDQGLQFLIQYYNGEERAKGNILERFSAQQFPDLHSELNLSSLELGDSALYFCASSVVGVPNEQFFGPGTRLTVL.

Ten or more counts support this clonotype. The chain carries TRBV4-2 and TRBJ2-7, with D possibly matching TRBD1 (6 bases). Germline V gives CDR1 LGHNA, CDR2 YNFKEQ. V was clipped by 3 bases and J by 6 bases, with 18 bases between them. The CDR3 consists of 15 residues. DNA of the CDR3: TGTGCCAGCAGCCATCCGGGATTAAGCAGGGGCGAGCAGTACTTC. Translated, it gives CASSHPGLSRGEQYF.

This clonotype was seen repeatedly, ten times or more. V gene TRBV2 combines with J gene TRBJ2-5; tentatively, D is TRBD1 (6 bases). The CDR3 extends over 13 amino acids. CDR1 and CDR2 from the germline V gene are SNHLY and FYNNEI. V was clipped by 7 bases and J by 1 base, with 10 bases between them. CDR3 region: CASTGDTQETQYF. CDR3 nucleotide sequence: TGTGCCAGCACAGGGGACACCCAAGAGACCCAGTACTTC.

This clonotype was picked up many times. V usage is TRBV7-9 and J usage is TRBJ2-1; TRBD2 matches at 11 bases. CDR3 length equals 18 residues. Germline loops: CDR1 SEHNR, CDR2 FQNEAQ (reference sequence). The J segment lost 0 bases and the V segment lost 2 bases, leaving 6 bases of the junction unmatched. CDR3 in amino acids: CASSLKASGGTSYNEQFF. The CDR3 region has the DNA TGTGCCAGCAGCTTAAAGGCTAGCGGGGGGACCTCCTACAATGAGCAGTTCTTC.

This clonotype showed up many times. The chain has TRBV28 and TRBJ1-6; D gene uncertain. The CDR3 runs to 15 residues. Germline V gene lookup returns CDR1 MDHEN and CDR2 SYDVKM. The germline V and J ends were trimmed by 3 bases and 5 bases, with 11 bases remaining between them. The CDR3 is CASSLGTRDNSPLHF. As DNA, the CDR3 is TGTGCCAGCAGTTTGGGAACACGAGATAATTCACCCCTCCACTTT.

This clonotype came up once. A read error is possible here, since a much larger clone lies one base away. The CDR3 reads CASSFGETREETQYF. The CDR3 DNA follows: TGTGCCAGCAGTTTTGGGGAGACGAGGGAAGAGACCCAGTACTTC. The chain employs TRBV12-3 or TRBV12-4 and TRBJ2-5, with D perhaps matching TRBD2 (5 bases). The V end was cut by 3 bases, the J end by 3 bases, with 14 bases between. This CDR3 is 15 amino acids long.